This is a list of T cell receptor beta chains from one sample in a study of TIL therapy for anti-PD-1-resistant metastatic lung cancer. This table comes from immunoSEQ multiplex PCR, and its TCRdb copy is limited to in-frame clones, with some not included. Of under 65,000 clones listed, approximately 80% are singletons. This material consisted of blood, taken at baseline. The source of these receptors is a person between 30 and 80 years old with non-small cell lung cancer. The CDR3 runs from the conserved cysteine through the conserved F or W.

v_call	j_call	cdr3_aa
TRBV9	TRBJ2-1	CASSADFNNEQFF
TRBV6-1	TRBJ1-2	CASSERGGAYGYTF
TRBV30	TRBJ2-7	CAWSVETSESYEQYF
TRBV19	TRBJ2-3	CASSTSTSGSLYF
TRBV15	TRBJ2-4	CATKKGHGSKNIQYF
TRBV28	TRBJ1-4	CASSFSRDKVF
TRBV7-3	TRBJ2-1	CASSLGLAGGQEQFF
TRBV28	TRBJ1-2	CAVSRGIYGYTF
TRBV7-3	TRBJ1-1	CASSLGQGTEAFF
TRBV7-8	TRBJ2-1	CASSPRRGSSEQFF
TRBV7-3	TRBJ2-3	CASSSGVRDSSTDTQYF
TRBV10-2	TRBJ2-7	CASSVSGLPYEQYF
TRBV10-3	TRBJ2-7	CAISEGGSGSREQYF
TRBV9	TRBJ2-7	CASSVGGGLNEQYF
TRBV2	TRBJ1-1	CASSEQNTEAFF
TRBV14	TRBJ1-2	CASSLGQYGYTF
TRBV7-2	TRBJ2-7	CASSLAGGNGLEQYF
TRBV18	TRBJ1-3	CASSPGQGGNTIYF
TRBV4-1	TRBJ1-6	CASSQRTSSSYNSPLHF
TRBV18	TRBJ2-7	CASSQQDSRRGEQYF
TRBV7-2	TRBJ2-3	CASSLGTGPSGTDTQYF
TRBV28	TRBJ2-1	CASSLQGTSGSYEQFF
TRBV6-5	TRBJ2-7	CASSYSVGDYEQYF
TRBV21-1	TRBJ1-1	CASSKVDGDCQATEAFF
TRBV7-9	TRBJ1-2	CASSPPGTRRDYGYTF
TRBV4-2	TRBJ2-7	CASSADTGQNYEQYF
TRBV7-9	TRBJ2-7	CASSLTGGRDEQYF
TRBV10-2	TRBJ1-1	CASSDKGRVTEAFF
TRBV5-1	TRBJ2-5	CASSGGSVRETQYF
TRBV28	TRBJ1-3	CASRRTGSGNTIYF
TRBV7-6	TRBJ1-3	CASSIDRGRTGNTIYF
TRBV27	TRBJ2-7	CASSLQGAYEQYF
TRBV11-2	TRBJ2-1	CASSLGQNSNEQFF
TRBV5-6	TRBJ2-5	CASGAGTTKETQYF
TRBV6-5	TRBJ2-7	CASTGWDLSYEQYF
TRBV7-2	TRBJ1-4	CASSSQGLTNEKLFF
TRBV5-1	TRBJ2-4	CASSPGTGNIQYF